One T cell receptor (beta chain) is described in this entry. The antigen it binds to is not known. Base qualities were left out, and no much larger clone turns up one base away. This sample is drawn from a study of T-cell memory formation after mild COVID-19 (dated by TCRdb to the early 2020s). A note on the overall study: TCR sequence clusters from the two donors were largely donor specific. Longitudinal TCRalpha and TCRbeta repertoire sequencing tracked T-cell clones expanding and contracting after mild COVID-19 in two donors. The cohort was made up of two young adult volunteers, one female and one male, who were previously healthy. Study-wide conclusions, independent of this receptor: Balanced CD4/CD8 phenotypes were observed for clones contracting from day 15 to 85, whereas a bias towards CD4+ was observed for a second wave of clones expanding from day 15 to 37. Some responding clones were detected in pre-infection memory, which suggested that pre-existing cross-reactive memory T cells had joined the SARS-CoV-2 response. Whether the second-wave clones peaking on day 37 were SARS-CoV-2 specific was not confirmed. The study included only a couple of mild cases, and larger cohorts that include severe cases with pre-infection samples were judged to be necessary. Contracting CD4+ clones appeared mostly in the CM and EM memory subsets, whereas CD8+ clones were enriched in EMRA.

The CDR3 sequence holds 17 residues, the cysteine and phenylalanine included. Only the CDR3 part of the read is kept: 51 bases, read in frame from the first base. V is pruned by 4 bases and J by 1 base, leaving 4 bases of the junction without a gene match. The CDR1 and CDR2 encoded by the germline V gene are SGHTA and FQGNSA. Ficoll-Paque density gradient centrifugation was the method used to isolate PBMCs. These reads were obtained on an Illumina NovaSeq 6000. cDNA libraries for TCRalpha and TCRbeta were prepared by 5'RACE using constant-segment primers, with sample barcodes and unique molecular identifiers added. RNA was extracted from every sample with Trizol reagent. Libraries were amplified in two PCR steps, with a second sample barcode and Illumina TruSeq adapters added in the second step. The libraries were sequenced on an Illumina NovaSeq using 2 x 150 bp paired-end reads. For the original study's pipeline: Reads were demultiplexed and collapsed into UMI-guided consensus sequences with migec v1.2.7. Using mixcr v2.1.11, the UMI consensuses were aligned to TRA and TRB V and J templates and assembled into clonotypes. A clonotype was counted as expanded or contracted only if both edgeR and NoisET called the change significant, with noise models trained on biological replicates. For edgeR calls, a false discovery rate-adjusted p below 0.01 and a log2 fold-change threshold of 1 were applied. As an exploratory analysis of dynamics, max-normalized trajectories of the 1000 most abundant clonotypes were examined with PCA combined with hierarchical clustering. The CD4 or CD8 phenotype of responding clones was assigned using the separately sequenced CD4+ and CD8+ repertoires. TCRdb trimmed public reads at Q25 via fastp, called clones via MiXCR and kept in-frame beta chains. Each CDR3 protein gets just one entry, which takes the most common genes and DNA from the rows behind it. TCRdb, not the authors, supplied the V and J calls. The sample table contains under 400,000 distinct CDR3 sequences; only one count was recorded for 28% of them. Of the sample, approximately 12% is held by the ten largest clones.

Sequenced material: PBMCs or a T cell subset sorted from them (not recorded which). The chain links TRBV7-2 with TRBJ2-5; 15 junctional bases match TRBD2. The source of this sequence is an adult woman who had mild COVID-19 (a few samples of this study predate the infection). The sample titles of this study are shuffled in the database, so cell type and time point are left out; the donor was told from shared clones. The nucleotide sequence reads as follows: TGTGCCAGCAGCTCCCGGACTAGCGGGGGGGCCCAAGAGACCCAGTACTTC. Its protein is CASSSRTSGGAQETQYF.